A selection of T cell receptor beta chains follows, all from one sample in a study of blood T cell repertoires in COVID-19. Generated by immunoSEQ multiplex PCR, the TCRdb table keeps only in-frame clones and is missing some. Here the sample spans about 200,000 clones, roughly 90% being singletons. The sequenced sample was peripheral blood. The receptors originated from a man aged 40-49 years with acute or convalescent COVID-19. Each CDR3 is given with its conserved first and last residue.

v_gene	j_gene	len	CDR3aa
TRBV12-3/TRBV12-4	TRBJ1-1	13	CASSFFGNTEAFF
TRBV6-5	TRBJ2-7	15	CASSSRTGSSYEQYF
TRBV3-1/TRBV3-2	TRBJ1-2	17	CASSWGQGGPPNYGYTF
TRBV15	TRBJ1-1	13	CATSQSLNTEAFF
TRBV4-1	TRBJ2-2	17	CASSHPALGEITGELFF
TRBV21-1	TRBJ1-6	15	CASSSRTALNSPLHF
TRBV18	TRBJ1-4	16	CASSSIGHTGLEKLFF
TRBV5-8	TRBJ2-2	15	CASSLFIGGTGELFF
TRBV27	TRBJ2-1	15	CASIKGTSGYNEQFF
TRBV4-2	TRBJ2-2	18	CASSQDQRGGARTGELFF
TRBV7-6	TRBJ1-2	16	CASSLEAWAGVHGYTF
TRBV10-3	TRBJ2-2	14	CAITGTSGTGELFF
TRBV10-3	TRBJ1-2	15	CAMGTGQIPNYGYTF
TRBV2	TRBJ2-5	14	CASYEGAVQETQYF
TRBV5-5	TRBJ1-4	15	CASSLVESGTEKLFF
TRBV5-1	TRBJ2-1	16	CASSPFDGTGDNEQFF
TRBV5-1	TRBJ1-6	15	CASSSSTQVNSPLHF
TRBV27	TRBJ2-7	15	CASSIPGVAGVEQYF
TRBV6-1	TRBJ2-1	16	CASSESNRLAYNEQFF
TRBV5-1	TRBJ1-1	17	CASSLGQGMRQNTEAFF
TRBV19	TRBJ2-1	18	CASSIDGTGSFSYNEQFF
TRBV5-1	TRBJ2-1	16	CASSLSSRGAYNEQFF
TRBV3-1/TRBV3-2	TRBJ2-3	16	CASSQGISGVTDTQYF
TRBV7-2	TRBJ2-3	16	CASSSEGRGWADTQYF
TRBV29-1	TRBJ1-1	14	CSVEVSGWRTEAFF
TRBV19	TRBJ1-5	17	CASSIAGGPYSNQPQHF
TRBV5-1	TRBJ2-1	15	CASRPLAGAGNEQFF
TRBV7-2	TRBJ2-3	14	CASSSGMSTDTQYF
TRBV27	TRBJ2-2	17	CASSLYSSGANTGELFF
TRBV11-2	TRBJ2-5	18	CASSLGRLAGGRGETQYF
TRBV6-6	TRBJ1-1	13	CASSSDRNTEAFF
TRBV7-2	TRBJ1-3	15	CASSQDRISGNTIYF
TRBV18	TRBJ1-3	14	CASSPDRGGNTIYF
TRBV6-4	TRBJ2-1	15	CASSQGSGARNEQFF
TRBV10-2	TRBJ2-7	14	CASSPGPGRGEQYF
TRBV5-1	TRBJ2-3	12	CASSTPADTQYF
TRBV7-9	TRBJ2-1	15	CASSLGGPPYNEQFF
TRBV6-6	TRBJ2-2	13	CASNRGPTGELFF
TRBV24-1	TRBJ1-2	12	CATSDPGYGYTF
TRBV10-2	TRBJ2-1	18	CASSLPLQGENSYNEQFF
TRBV29-1	TRBJ1-5	16	CSVGRQGEKGNQPQHF
TRBV19	TRBJ2-1	17	CASSIGPGAGGYNEQFF
TRBV30	TRBJ2-2	14	CAWRGDRVAGELFF
TRBV7-9	TRBJ1-4	15	CASSLVRGNNEKLFF
TRBV3-1/TRBV3-2	TRBJ2-7	15	CASSRDRDSTYEQYF